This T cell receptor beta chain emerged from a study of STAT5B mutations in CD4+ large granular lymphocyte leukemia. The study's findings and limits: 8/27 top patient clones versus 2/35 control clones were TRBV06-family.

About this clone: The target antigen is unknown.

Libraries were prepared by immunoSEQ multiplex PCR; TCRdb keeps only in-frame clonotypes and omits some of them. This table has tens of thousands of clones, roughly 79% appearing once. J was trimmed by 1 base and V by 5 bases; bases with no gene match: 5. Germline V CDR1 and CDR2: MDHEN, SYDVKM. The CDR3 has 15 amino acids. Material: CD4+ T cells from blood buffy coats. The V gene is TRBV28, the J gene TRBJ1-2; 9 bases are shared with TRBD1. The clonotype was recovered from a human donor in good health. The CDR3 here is CASSLSGQGNYGYTF. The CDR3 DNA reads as TGTGCCAGCAGTCTTTCGGGACAGGGTAACTATGGCTACACCTTC.